The 5 T cell receptor beta chains below all came from one sample that was sequenced in a study of blood T cell repertoires in COVID-19. Assay: immunoSEQ multiplex PCR; the TCRdb copy retains only in-frame clones and omits some. The sample has 250,000 to 400,000 clones; about 87% are singletons. The sample was peripheral blood. The receptors derive from a woman in her thirties with COVID-19, enrolled during active disease.

The gene calls are TRBV6-6 and TRBJ1-3, with TRBD1 as a possible D gene (6 bases). The CDR3 has 15 amino acids. V dropped 2 bases and J dropped 1 base, with 9 bases sitting between them. The germline V gene has CDR1 MNHNY and CDR2 SVGAGI (reference sequence). The CDR3 reads CASSYDRNSGNTIYF. The CDR3, as DNA: TGTGCCAGCAGTTACGACAGGAATTCTGGAAACACCATATATTTT.

With respect to this clone: This specimen includes other DNA sequences encoding the same CDR3. This chain connects TRBV27 to TRBJ1-5, with 7 bases identical to TRBD1. The CDR3 is made up of 14 amino acids. Germline lookup yields CDR1 MNHEY and CDR2 SMNVEV (reference sequence). Trimming took 8 bases from V and 6 from J; bases not matched to a gene: 10. The CDR3 spells CASSLTGVGQPQHF. The CDR3 region has the DNA TGTGCCAGCTCCCTCACAGGGGTGGGTCAGCCCCAGCATTTT.

This chain links TRBV27 with TRBJ2-7, with a tentative D call TRBD1 (6 bases). Trimming cost V 5 bases and J 6 bases, with 17 bases left between them. Germline-derived CDR1 and CDR2 are MNHEY and SMNVEV (reference sequence). The CDR3 runs 14 residues. CDR3 region: CASSLTGKEAEQYF. The CDR3, as DNA: TGTGCCAGCAGTCTAACAGGGAAGGAGGCCGAGCAGTACTTC.

The CDR3 DNA reads TGTGCCGGACAGATCGGGGGGGCCCTAAATGAGCAGTTCTTC. This encodes CAGQIGGALNEQFF. The chain joins TRBV7-9 to TRBJ2-1, with 8 positions matching TRBD2. The CDR3 has 14 residues. The V gene's germline CDR1 is SEHNR and CDR2 FQNEAQ (reference sequence). Germline trimming cut 11 bases from V and 7 bases from J; bases unmatched to any gene: 13.

This chain joins TRBV27 and TRBJ1-2, with TRBD1 matching over 9 bases. Trimming at V came to 5 bases and at J to 6 bases, leaving 10 bases not matched to a gene. There are 15 residues in the CDR3. From germline, CDR1 is MNHEY and CDR2 SMNVEV (reference sequence). Here the CDR3 reads CASSDTGGRRHGYTF. CDR3 nucleotide sequence: TGTGCCAGCAGTGATACAGGGGGCAGAAGGCATGGCTACACCTTC.